Reported below is one T cell receptor beta chain. The data stem from a study of blood T cell repertoires in COVID-19. Clones were sequenced by immunoSEQ multiplex PCR, and TCRdb holds only the in-frame ones, with some missing. The sample holds about 250,000 clones, roughly four fifths seen once. The germline V gene encodes CDR1 MNHEY and CDR2 SVGAGI. Trimming cost V 5 bases and J 7 bases; bases outside gene matches: 6. The CDR3 consists of 14 residues. Sequencing input: PBMCs or T cells enriched from blood (not recorded which). The chain has TRBV6-5 and TRBJ1-5; the match to TRBD1 covers 9 bases. This TCR was recovered from a man aged 50 to 59 who had recovered from COVID-19. For the CDR3, the DNA is TGTGCCAGCAGTCCGGGGACAGGGAGGCAGCCCCAGCATTTT. The encoded protein is CASSPGTGRQPQHF.